The 5 T cell receptor beta chains presented below share a single source sample, sequenced in a study of CD8+CD57+ T cells in acquired aplastic anemia listed by TCRdb under 2018. Patients chosen for sequencing had shown expansion of CD8+CD57+ cells by flow cytometry. Data came from an Illumina HiSeq 2000. Genomic DNA was used as template for profiling of TCR beta VDJ combinations and CDR3 sequences. TCRdb handled the public reads itself, with Q25 trimming in fastp and clone calling in MiXCR, and kept productive beta chains. Every entry covers one CDR3 protein and lists the most common genes and DNA from its rows. Within this sample are approximately 220,000 distinct CDR3 sequences, with around 49% of them counted one time only. Less than 20% of the sample belongs to the ten largest clones. Sequencing was performed on sorted CD4+, CD8+, or CD8+CD57+ T cells (not recorded which) from PBMCs. Every receptor here comes from a human donor with aplastic anemia.

The chain recombines TRBV10-3 with TRBJ2-7, with 7 bases identical to TRBD1. This CDR3 is 14 amino acids long. V was clipped by 9 bases and J by 6 bases; unmatched bases: 14. Germline lookup yields CDR1 ENHRY and CDR2 SYGVKD. CDR3 sequence (DNA): TGTGCCATTAATGAGGACAGGTCCGCATCCGAGCAGTACTTC. Its protein product is CAINEDRSASEQYF.

CDR3 residues: CASNRNTGELFF. Here the CDR3 DNA reads TGTGCCAGTAATCGCAACACCGGGGAGCTGTTTTTT. The V and J genes are TRBV2 and TRBJ2-2; unclear D gene. V dropped 9 bases and J dropped 2 bases, with 7 bases sitting between them. Germline loops: CDR1 SNHLY, CDR2 FYNNEI. The CDR3 sequence is 12 residues long.

The rearrangement links TRBV9 to TRBJ2-5; 11 bases agree with TRBD2. This CDR3 is built from 15 residues. V lost 2 bases and J lost 2; bases outside the gene matches: 2. CDR1 and CDR2 from the germline V gene are SGDLS and YYNGEE. DNA of the CDR3: TGTGCCAGCAGCGTGACTAGCGGGGAGCAAGAGACCCAGTACTTC. Amino acids: CASSVTSGEQETQYF.

This clonotype was counted ten times or more. The J gene is TRBJ2-7, the V gene TRBV4-1, with 7 bases matching TRBD2. V was clipped by 1 base and J by 2 bases; unmatched bases: 8. The CDR3 loop spans 16 amino acids. Germline CDR1 is MGHRA and CDR2 is YSYEKL. Here the CDR3 reads CASSQGRGGKTYEQYF. DNA for the CDR3: TGCGCCAGCAGCCAAGGGCGCGGGGGAAAAACCTACGAGCAGTACTTC.

This clonotype was seen only a few times. The J gene is TRBJ2-7, the V gene TRBV2; D is possibly TRBD1 (6 bases). CDR1 is SNHLY, CDR2 FYNNEI, per germline. Trimming stripped 5 bases from V and 3 bases from J, with 11 bases between. CDR3 length equals 13 residues. In DNA, the CDR3 is TGTGCCAGCAGTCTCGGGACACTCTACGAGCAGTACTTC. Its translation is CASSLGTLYEQYF. The full variable domain, its missing parts supplied by reference TRBV2 and TRBJ2-7, is EPEVTQTPSHQVTQMGQEVILRCVPISNHLYFYWYRQILGQKVEFLVSFYNNEISEKSEIFDDQFSVERPDGSNFTLKIRSTKLEDSAMYFCASSLGTLYEQYFGPGTRLTVT.